This TCR beta chain came from a study of graft-versus-host responses after intestinal transplantation. Background on the study: The transplants performed in recipients were multivisceral, liver-intestinal, or isolated intestinal. After anti-thymocyte globulin induction, recipients took tacrolimus and steroids for 2 to 3 years.

This CDR3 has 17 amino acids. The ends lost 0 bases at V and 0 bases at J; junction bases unmatched: 6. Looked up from germline, CDR1 is SGHKS and CDR2 is YYEKEE (reference sequence). Study findings and constraints: Circulating GvH clone levels at their peak were associated with HvG declines (early post-transplant).

Here immunoSEQ multiplex PCR was the method, and the copy in TCRdb shows in-frame clones only, minus some. The profile shows tens of thousands of clones, over 75% of them singletons. Comments on this clone: Its specificity is unknown.

This TCR derives from a human donor who received an intestinal transplant. The sequences come from unstimulated CD8+ T cells sorted from spleen or lymph node cells, collected before intestinal transplant. The chain couples TRBV5-5 to TRBJ2-1; 7 positions match TRBD2. CDR3 amino acids: CASSLGPGGDSYNEQFF. CDR3 bases: TGTGCCAGCAGCTTGGGGCCGGGGGGTGACTCCTACAATGAGCAGTTCTTC.